Listed here are 25 T cell receptor beta chains from one sample, sequenced in a study of blood T cell repertoires in COVID-19 (dated by TCRdb to 2018 to 2021). Libraries were made using the immunoSEQ multiplex PCR assay. The immuneACCESS repertoire file appears here via TCRdb, limited to in-frame rearrangements. These files lack a portion of the clones; in checked studies, under half of the deficit traces to unresolved V genes, and the cause of the others is not known. Counted in this sample were around 170,000 clones; approximately 80% of them appeared once. The biggest ten clones account for more than 1.5% of the sample. Material: peripheral blood. These receptor sequences come from a human donor in a cohort sampled during active COVID-19.

This chain joins TRBV7-9 and TRBJ2-7; D is perhaps TRBD1 (6 bases). V shed 2 bases and J shed 8 bases, with 13 bases lying between them. Per germline, CDR1 SEHNR and CDR2 FQNEAQ (reference sequence). The CDR3 is 13 amino acids. In nucleotides, the CDR3 is TGTGCCAGCAGCTTAACGGACAGCCATAAGCAGTACTTC. Protein sequence: CASSLTDSHKQYF.

This chain links TRBV5-1 with TRBJ1-4, with no clear D. Trimming removed 1 base at V and 8 bases at J, with 18 bases between. The CDR3 length is 16 residues. Germline V gene lookup returns CDR1 SGHRS and CDR2 YFSETQ. The CDR3 DNA sequence: TGCGCCAGCAGCTTGAGTGGGAGGGAAAGAATCGAAAAACTGTTTTTT. Amino acid sequence: CASSLSGRERIEKLFF.

The chain links TRBV19 to TRBJ1-5; maybe TRBD1 (6 bases). Per germline, CDR1 LNHDA and CDR2 SQIVND (reference sequence). V was trimmed by 3 bases and J by 1 base, leaving 13 bases between them. The CDR3 runs 16 residues. CDR3 loop: CASSIGRQGSNQPQHF. CDR3 DNA: TGTGCCAGTAGTATCGGGCGGCAGGGGAGCAATCAGCCCCAGCATTTT.

The chain employs TRBV6-5 and TRBJ2-7; 13 bases line up with TRBD2. The germline V gene encodes CDR1 MNHEY and CDR2 SVGAGI. CDR3 length: 15 residues. V was clipped by 5 bases and J by 2 bases; unmatched bases: 3. CDR3 in amino acids: CASSQTSGGPYEQYF. CDR3 DNA: TGTGCCAGCAGTCAGACTAGCGGGGGGCCCTACGAGCAGTACTTC.

This clone was seen just once. V is TRBV7-2 and J is TRBJ2-7; D not resolved. The germline CDR1 and CDR2 sequences are SGHTA and FQGNSA. The V end was cut by 4 bases, the J end by 4 bases, with 14 bases between. The CDR3 extends over 14 amino acids. CDR3 sequence (DNA): TGTGCCAGCAGCTCCACTCCGAGCGTATACGAGCAGTACTTC. Amino acid sequence: CASSSTPSVYEQYF.

The V call is TRBV5-1, the J call TRBJ1-2, with a possible D match to TRBD1 (5 bases). CDR1 and CDR2 from the germline V gene are SGHRS and YFSETQ. This CDR3 comprises 13 residues. The V and J ends lost 0 bases and 4 bases respectively, with 7 bases between them. This CDR3 reads CASSLGRAYGYTF. DNA of the CDR3: TGCGCCAGCAGCTTGGGCAGGGCCTATGGCTACACCTTC.

The chain recombines TRBV11-2 with TRBJ2-7; 10 nucleotides agree with TRBD1. V was pared by 5 bases and J by 5 bases, with 3 bases of the junction left unmatched. Germline V gene lookup returns CDR1 SGHAT and CDR2 FQNNGV. The CDR3 has 13 amino acids. The CDR3 region has the DNA TGTGCCAGCAGCACGGGACAGGGGAACGAGCAGTACTTC. Protein: CASSTGQGNEQYF.

This clone has only one observation. This sample also contains other DNA sequences that code for the same CDR3. V usage is TRBV6-5 and J usage is TRBJ2-7; 11 bases map to TRBD2. The V and J ends lost 4 bases and 1 base, in that order; junction bases with no gene match: 0. The germline V gene encodes CDR1 MNHEY and CDR2 SVGAGI. The CDR3 consists of 14 residues. CDR3 sequence (DNA): TGTGCCAGCAGTTCTAGCGGGGGGTCCTACGAGCAGTACTTC. This gives the protein CASSSSGGSYEQYF.

The CDR3 spells CASSRTSGGEDTQYF. The CDR3 DNA reads TGTGCCAGCAGCCGGACTAGCGGGGGCGAAGATACGCAGTATTTT. The V call is TRBV11-2, the J call TRBJ2-3; 13 positions match TRBD2. This CDR3 is built from 15 residues. V lost 5 bases to trimming and J lost 5 bases; unmatched junction nucleotides: 4. In germline, CDR1 is SGHAT, CDR2 FQNNGV.

The chain links TRBV7-3 to TRBJ2-1, with D maybe TRBD2 (5 bases). The CDR3 is 13 amino acids. CDR1 is SGHTA and CDR2 is FQGTGA in the germline V gene. V lost 2 bases, J lost 7 bases, and 9 bases lay in between. CDR3 sequence reads: CASSLDERNEQFF. As DNA, the CDR3 is TGTGCCAGCAGCTTAGATGAGCGGAATGAGCAGTTCTTC.

The V gene is TRBV27, the J gene TRBJ2-1, with a possible D match to TRBD2 (6 bases). The CDR3 extends over 14 amino acids. The germline gives CDR1 MNHEY, CDR2 SMNVEV (reference sequence). The V end was cut by 4 bases, the J end by 4 bases, with 11 bases between. This CDR3 reads CASSSLARYNEQFF. DNA for the CDR3: TGTGCCAGCAGTTCACTAGCCAGGTACAATGAGCAGTTCTTC.

The chain uses TRBV3-1 (or the pseudogene TRBV3-2) and TRBJ2-5, with D unclear. V lost 2 bases and J lost 2, with 3 bases in between. The CDR3 is 12 amino acids. The germline gives CDR1 LGHDT, CDR2 YNNKEL (reference sequence). In DNA, the CDR3 is TGTGCCAGCAGCCAATCTCAAGAGACCCAGTACTTC. Its protein product is CASSQSQETQYF.

This clone was counted ten times or more. The J gene is TRBJ2-7, the V gene TRBV13; 7 nucleotides match TRBD2. The CDR3 contains 16 residues. From germline, CDR1 is PRHDT and CDR2 FYEKMQ (reference sequence). J was trimmed by 0 bases and V by 0 bases; bases with no gene match: 5. This CDR3 is CASSLGFSGGSYEQYF. The CDR3 DNA follows: TGTGCCAGCAGCTTAGGTTTTTCGGGGGGCTCCTACGAGCAGTACTTC.

The chain couples TRBV24-1 to TRBJ2-1, with TRBD2 matching over 9 bases. Trimming at V came to 7 bases and at J to 7 bases, leaving 13 bases not matched to a gene. Germline loops: CDR1 KGHDR, CDR2 SFDVKD. The CDR3 covers 16 residues. The CDR3 DNA sequence: TGTGCCACCAGCGCCACCTCTAGCGGGATAAGGAATGAGCAGTTCTTC. It translates to CATSATSSGIRNEQFF.

Only one count was recorded for this clone. This sequence joins TRBV23-1 and TRBJ2-7; TRBD2 agrees at 14 bases. TRBV23-1 is recorded as an ORF, its role being uncertain. CDR3 length: 16 residues. V shed 6 bases, J shed 3 bases, and the junction held 7 bases outside the gene matches. The DNA of the CDR3 is TGCGCCAGCAGGCCCCTCGGGACTAGCGGGAGCTACGAGCAGTACTTC. Translated: CASRPLGTSGSYEQYF.

The chain couples TRBV18 to TRBJ2-7; 7 nucleotides match TRBD1. V was clipped by 2 bases and J by 5 bases; unmatched bases: 6. CDR3 length: 14 residues. Germline V lookup: CDR1 KGHSH, CDR2 LQKENI. The CDR3 bases are TGTGCCAGCTCACCAGGACAGGTCCAGGACGAGCAGTACTTC. This gives the protein CASSPGQVQDEQYF.

The rearrangement uses TRBV27 and TRBJ2-7; TRBD1 might be the D (6 bases). This CDR3 is 15 amino acids long. V shed 4 bases and J shed 2 bases, with 15 bases lying between them. CDR1 and CDR2 (germline): MNHEY, SMNVEV (reference sequence). This CDR3 reads CASSSPRDNAYEQYF. The CDR3 DNA reads TGTGCCAGCAGTTCCCCCCGGGACAACGCCTACGAGCAGTACTTC.

This chain connects TRBV7-3 to TRBJ2-1; D remains unclear. V was pared by 5 bases and J by 5 bases, with 19 bases between. CDR1 is SGHTA and CDR2 is FQGTGA in the germline V gene. The CDR3 sequence is 16 residues long. CDR3 sequence (DNA): TGTGCCAGCAGCGCCCCCCGACACCCCCGAGACAATGAGCAGTTCTTC. Its translation is CASSAPRHPRDNEQFF.

This clone was seen a single time. The V call is TRBV3-1 (or the pseudogene TRBV3-2), the J call TRBJ1-2, with 7 bases matching TRBD1. V trimming: 2 bases; J trimming: 6 bases; junction bases outside the gene matches: 0. This CDR3 spans 12 amino acids. Germline loops: CDR1 LGHDT, CDR2 YNNKEL (reference sequence). CDR3 amino acids: CASSQTGDGYTF. In DNA, the CDR3 is TGTGCCAGCAGCCAAACAGGGGATGGCTACACCTTC.

This clone turned up a few times. The chain uses TRBV7-9 and TRBJ1-2; no clear D gene. Germline V gives CDR1 SEHNR, CDR2 FQNEAQ (reference sequence). V was clipped by 3 bases and J by 4 bases, with 12 bases between them. This CDR3 has 14 residues. The CDR3 DNA reads TGTGCCAGCAGCTTGACTTCGGGGTTCTATGGCTACACCTTC. Amino acid sequence: CASSLTSGFYGYTF.

The genes are TRBV5-5 and TRBJ1-3; no clear D. Germline-derived CDR1 and CDR2 are SGHKS and YYEKEE (reference sequence). The V end lost 0 bases, the J end lost 3 bases, and 13 bases lay between the germline ends. This CDR3 is 16 amino acids long. Here the CDR3 reads CASSLVPGKGGNTIYF. The CDR3 bases are TGTGCCAGCAGCTTGGTCCCGGGAAAGGGTGGAAACACCATATATTTT.

The chain is built from TRBV6-2 or TRBV6-3 and TRBJ1-6; 7 nucleotides align to TRBD1. V lost 5 bases and J lost 9; bases outside the gene matches: 7. This CDR3 has 14 residues. Germline loops: CDR1 MNHEY, CDR2 SVGEGT. For the CDR3, the DNA is TGTGCCAGCAGTAACGGAGGGGGCAGTTCACCCCTCCACTTT. Its protein product is CASSNGGGSSPLHF.

The rearrangement links TRBV28 to TRBJ1-1, with D possibly being TRBD1 (6 bases). The CDR3 contains 15 residues. The V end was cut by 3 bases, the J end by 5 bases, with 16 bases between. Germline assignment: CDR1 MDHEN and CDR2 SYDVKM. CDR3 residues: CASSFSARGQTEAFF. In DNA form, the CDR3 reads TGTGCCAGCAGTTTCTCTGCCAGGGGCCAGACTGAAGCTTTCTTT.

V usage is TRBV6-6 and J usage is TRBJ1-2; 10 bases agree with TRBD1. V lost 7 bases and J lost 5; bases outside the gene matches: 10. The CDR3 length is 15 residues. From germline, CDR1 is MNHNY and CDR2 SVGAGI (reference sequence). Here the CDR3 DNA reads TGTGCCAGCATCGGCCGGGACAGGGGAGAGTATGGCTACACCTTC. Its protein product is CASIGRDRGEYGYTF.

The rearrangement joins TRBV18 to TRBJ2-2, with a weak D call TRBD2 (6 bases). V lost 1 base and J 0 bases, leaving 12 bases between the germline ends. This CDR3 is built from 17 residues. Germline V gives CDR1 KGHSH, CDR2 LQKENI. This CDR3 reads CASSPRGSGPNTGELFF. The CDR3, as DNA: TGTGCCAGCTCACCACGGGGAAGCGGGCCGAACACCGGGGAGCTGTTTTTT.